Listed below are T cell receptor beta chains from one sample, sequenced in a study of read filtering for tumor transcriptome and immune sequencing. TCRdb reprocessed the reads with MiXCR, giving one entry per CDR3 protein. Here the sample spans 94,000 or so distinct CDR3 sequences, roughly an eighth being singletons. Sequencing was performed on a population of CD138-negative cells sorted from bone marrow. The receptors here all came from a donor at least 40 years old with multiple myeloma. CDR3s include the opening cysteine and the closing phenylalanine or tryptophan. Fields, in order: V gene, CDR3 length, CDR3 protein.

TRBV29-1	14	CSVESREGRYEQYF
TRBV6-1	15	CASTGPRGYTGELFF
TRBV7-3	14	CASSPGQRTGELFF
TRBV18	13	CASSPGLDQPQHF
TRBV11-2	16	CASSPDRGGRNTEAFF
TRBV20-1	13	CSTSGSVSNEQFF
TRBV19	15	CASSIPGTSRNEQFF
TRBV20-1	14	CSARGTANTGELFF
TRBV20-1	12	CSARDNNQPQHF
TRBV6-6	13	CASSLGAGAEAFF
TRBV5-1	14	CASAQQAMNTEAFF
TRBV2	15	CASSERYGTQETQYF
TRBV5-1	12	CASSPWGREQYF
TRBV20-1	13	CSARSGFYNEQFF
TRBV23-1	17	CASSQGPDNHPNNGQFF
TRBV7-2	12	CASSLSRDEQFF
TRBV5-6	15	CASSSRTGGDTEAFF
TRBV27	13	CASSLSSTHEQYF
TRBV28	15	CASRPSGSAYNEQFF
TRBV7-8	15	CASSQGDREYQPQHF
TRBV10-3	15	CAISHDRARADTQYF
TRBV10-3	15	CAISEWLAGGGEQFF
TRBV20-1	14	CSASEAQANTEAFF
TRBV11-2	16	CASSLGTPWGRLKQFF
TRBV20-1	14	CSASPAGSTDTQYF